The source of this TCR beta chain is a study of cytomegalovirus exposure and HLA in healthy donors. Study conclusions and caveats: A highly shared variant cluster was judged a likely technical artifact.

Amplification used 60 Vbeta primers and 13 Jbeta primers. Generated by immunoSEQ multiplex PCR, the TCRdb table keeps only in-frame clones and is missing some. This sample yields roughly 200,000 clones, of which roughly 85% are seen a single time; around 4.3% belongs to the top ten. Germline CDR1 is MRHNA and CDR2 is SNTAGT. This CDR3 has 15 amino acids. The junction had 4 bases not matched to a gene; V was cut back by 4 bases and J by 4 bases. The donors gave bone marrow, and they were healthy. Donors had nominal health at sampling but likely had unrecorded immune exposures. This clone was recorded a few times. Its antigen remains unidentified.

The sequenced material came from PBMCs. The receptor's source is a woman aged 25 to 39 in good health and CMV-seropositive. The chain combines TRBV6-4 with TRBJ2-3; 11 positions agree with TRBD2. The CDR3 loop is CASSAETSGADTQYF. The DNA for the CDR3 is TGTGCCAGCAGTGCAGAGACTAGCGGGGCAGATACGCAGTATTTT.